These 5 T cell receptor beta chains originate from one sample sequenced in a study of metastatic and nonmetastatic thyroid tumors. Every patient underwent thyroid surgery untreated. TCRdb re-analyzed the PCR reads using MiXCR. Altogether approximately 35,000 clones are present, 18% being singletons, with the ten largest covering 12%. Sequences were obtained from blood. The source of these receptors is a male donor with papillary thyroid cancer or a benign thyroid nodule (not recorded which). Some clones in this sample may be carry-over from other donors' samples.

This clone has at least ten counts. The chain uses TRBV10-3 and TRBJ1-2; 7 positions agree with TRBD1. The germline CDR1 and CDR2 sequences are ENHRY and SYGVKD. CDR3 length: 12 residues. Germline trimming cut 6 bases from V and 8 bases from J; bases unmatched to any gene: 6. The DNA for the CDR3 is TGTGCCATCAGAGGGGGCGCCGGGGGCTACACCTTC. It specifies CAIRGGAGGYTF.

This clone came up many times. The chain carries TRBV10-2 and TRBJ1-5; D gene unclear. This CDR3 is 16 amino acids long. Trimming shortened V by 6 bases and J by 0 bases, and 15 bases separated the two germline ends. Looked up from germline, CDR1 is WSHSY and CDR2 is SAAADI. CDR3 sequence (DNA): TGCGCCAGCAGCATATCAGGAGCCTATAGCAATCAGCCCCAGCATTTT. Residues: CASSISGAYSNQPQHF.

This clone has just a few counts. One end of the junction varies from germline; a read error may be responsible. V is TRBV6-1 and J is TRBJ2-2; 8 bases are a match to TRBD2. The CDR3 is 15 amino acids. Germline CDR1 is MNHNS and CDR2 is SASEGT. This CDR3 reads CASSRAGGDTWELFF. CDR3 DNA: TGTGCCAGCAGTCGGGCGGGAGGAGACACCTGGGAGCTGTTTTTT.

This clone was counted a few times. A single base separates this from a much larger clone, so it may be a read error. This same CDR3 is encoded by further DNA sequences in the sample. J is TRBJ1-1 and V is TRBV5-1; D perhaps matches TRBD1 (5 bases). The CDR3 runs to 13 residues. CDR1 SGHRS and CDR2 YFSETQ come from the germline V gene. CDR3: CASSPTGYTEAFF. CDR3 in DNA: TGCGCCAGCAGCCCCACAGGCTACACTGAAGCCTTCTTT.

This sequence joins TRBV7-8 and TRBJ2-3; 8 nucleotides agree with TRBD2. J gave up 4 bases and V 2 bases, and 11 bases lay outside the gene matches. Germline loops: CDR1 SGHVS, CDR2 FQNEAQ. The CDR3 spans 17 residues. CDR3 sequence: CASSLSTSGTPPDTQYF. The CDR3, as DNA: TGTGCCAGCAGCTTAAGTACTAGCGGAACCCCTCCAGATACGCAGTATTTT.